Presented here are 14 T cell receptor beta chains from one specimen sequenced in a study of T cell responses to AZD1222 COVID-19 vaccine. Using immunoSEQ multiplex PCR, the repertoire was profiled, and TCRdb retains in-frame clones only, with some absent. The sample lists 55,000 to 70,000 clones, roughly nine tenths seen once, with roughly 6.1% in the top ten. The source was peripheral blood, collected 28 days after the second AZD1222 dose. The source is an adult who received the AZD1222 COVID-19 vaccine.

The rearrangement links TRBV10-3 to TRBJ1-1; D might be TRBD1 (6 bases). The CDR3 covers 12 residues. Deletions cut 10 bases from V and 11 bases from J, with 20 bases between. Germline V gene sequence: CDR1 ENHRY, CDR2 SYGVKD. CDR3 sequence reads: CATTESRGSAFF. CDR3 nucleotides: TGTGCCACCACGGAGAGTAGGGGGTCCGCTTTCTTT.

The V and J genes are TRBV10-3 and TRBJ2-7; D tentatively fits TRBD1 or TRBD2 (5 bases each). V lost 5 bases and J 9 bases, leaving 20 bases between the germline ends. The CDR3 sequence is 14 residues long. The germline V gene has CDR1 ENHRY and CDR2 SYGVKD. In DNA, the CDR3 is TGTGCCATCAGTCCCGCCGGGACGGAGCTGGTGCAGTACTTC. This codes for CAISPAGTELVQYF.

CDR3 sequence: CASSPEGQGAYEQYF. The CDR3 DNA reads TGTGCCAGTAGTCCTGAGGGACAGGGGGCATACGAGCAGTACTTC. The gene calls are TRBV19 and TRBJ2-7, with 12 bases lining up with TRBD1. CDR1 and CDR2 (germline): LNHDA, SQIVND (reference sequence). CDR3 length: 15 amino acids. The V and J ends lost 5 bases and 4 bases, in that order; junction bases with no gene match: 6.

This chain joins TRBV6-2 or TRBV6-3 and TRBJ2-1; 7 bases map to TRBD2. The CDR3 sequence is 11 residues long. With V trimmed by 4 bases and J by 15 bases, 6 bases remained unmatched. Germline assignment: CDR1 MNHEY and CDR2 SVGEGT. The CDR3 DNA sequence: TGTGCCAGCAGTTGGCGGGACTACCGGTTCTTC. This sequence encodes CASSWRDYRFF.

The J gene is TRBJ2-1, the V gene TRBV29-1; maybe TRBD2 (5 bases). The CDR3 consists of 15 residues. V lost 1 base and J 4 bases, leaving 14 bases between the germline ends. Looked up from germline, CDR1 is SQVTM and CDR2 is ANQGSEA. The CDR3 DNA sequence: TGCAGCGTTGAAGCCCCGGGGTCCCTGTACAATGAGCAGTTCTTC. It translates to CSVEAPGSLYNEQFF.

The rearrangement joins TRBV18 to TRBJ2-3; 7 bases are a match to TRBD2. The CDR3 loop spans 15 amino acids. Germline CDR1 reads KGHSH; CDR2 reads LQKENI. V dropped 4 bases and J dropped 0; count of bases not matched to a gene: 4. The chain's CDR3 is CASSRSGASTDTQYF. The CDR3 DNA sequence: TGTGCCAGCTCACGGAGCGGGGCTAGCACAGATACGCAGTATTTT. The variable domain in full, with the rest retrieved from reference TRBV18 and TRBJ2-3, is NAGVMQNPRHLVRRRGQEARLRCSPMKGHSHVYWYRQLPEEGLKFMVYLQKENIIDESGMPKERFSAEFPKEGPSILRIQQVVRGDSAAYFCASSRSGASTDTQYFGPGTRLTVL.

The chain employs TRBV30 and TRBJ1-1, with TRBD1 as a possible D gene (6 bases). The germline V and J ends were trimmed by 4 bases and 4 bases, with 13 bases remaining between them. From germline, CDR1 is GTSNPN and CDR2 SVGIG (reference sequence). The CDR3 sequence is 13 residues long. The CDR3 loop is CAWTAGASTEAFF. Written as DNA, the CDR3 is TGTGCCTGGACGGCGGGGGCAAGCACTGAAGCTTTCTTT.

The CDR3 loop is CASSQDRNQPQHF. The CDR3, as DNA: TGTGCCAGCAGCCAGGACAGGAATCAGCCCCAGCATTTT. The chain carries TRBV5-6 and TRBJ1-5, with 7 bases matching TRBD1. The CDR3 consists of 13 residues. Unmatched junction bases numbered 2, after V lost 4 bases and J lost 4 bases. Germline-derived CDR1 and CDR2 are SGHDT and YYEEEE.

The rearrangement joins TRBV2 to TRBJ2-7; D remains unclear. Germline lookup yields CDR1 SNHLY and CDR2 FYNNEI. With 8 bases removed from V and 5 bases from J, the gap between germline ends came to 16 bases. The CDR3 covers 13 residues. The CDR3: CASRKGSVDEQYF. The CDR3 DNA reads as TGTGCCAGCCGGAAGGGATCAGTCGACGAGCAGTACTTC.

The chain joins TRBV6-5 to TRBJ1-5; possibly TRBD1 for D (6 bases). CDR3 length equals 15 residues. V was shortened by 6 bases and J by 1 base, with 13 bases between the two germline ends. Germline CDR1 is MNHEY and CDR2 is SVGAGI. CDR3 protein: CASRKTGMSNQPQHF. The CDR3 DNA sequence: TGTGCCAGCAGAAAAACAGGGATGAGCAATCAGCCCCAGCATTTT.

The chain has TRBV18 and TRBJ1-2, with D maybe TRBD1 (6 bases). Germline V lookup: CDR1 KGHSH, CDR2 LQKENI. CDR3 length equals 14 residues. V was pared by 4 bases and J by 5 bases, with 14 bases between. The DNA for the CDR3 is TGTGCCAGCTCACGACAGGATGCGTCATATGGCTACACCTTC. This codes for CASSRQDASYGYTF.

This clone was detected only a few times. This rearrangement joins TRBV2 to TRBJ2-7, with TRBD1 matching 7 bases. CDR1 and CDR2 (germline): SNHLY, FYNNEI. This CDR3 is 13 amino acids long. Trimming removed 8 bases from V and 1 base from J; junction bases left unmatched: 5. This CDR3 is CASGRQGSYEQYF. For the CDR3, the DNA is TGTGCCAGCGGCAGACAGGGTTCCTACGAGCAGTACTTC.

This clone was seen a few times. This chain connects TRBV4-1 to TRBJ1-5; tentative D call: TRBD1 (6 bases). Germline assignment: CDR1 MGHRA and CDR2 YSYEKL. The CDR3 runs to 15 residues. V was cut by 1 base and J by 5 bases, with 12 bases left in between. CDR3 region: CASSQAQGLHQPQHF. As DNA, the CDR3 is TGCGCCAGCAGCCAAGCCCAGGGGCTTCATCAGCCCCAGCATTTT.

The rearrangement joins TRBV5-1 to TRBJ2-1; D is undetermined. V was shortened by 0 bases and J by 9 bases, with 10 bases between the two germline ends. In germline, CDR1 is SGHRS, CDR2 YFSETQ. This CDR3 has 13 amino acids. The CDR3 DNA sequence: TGCGCCAGCAGCTTGGGGACGACTGGTGAGCAGTTCTTC. Protein sequence: CASSLGTTGEQFF.